This is a list of T cell receptor beta chains from one sample in a study of T cell responses to AZD1222 COVID-19 vaccine. Assay used: immunoSEQ multiplex PCR; TCRdb lists only in-frame clones, some missing. The sample holds 95,000 to 150,000 clones, 92% seen once. The specimen comprised peripheral blood, sampled 28 days after the second AZD1222 dose. The receptors were gathered from an adult who received the AZD1222 COVID-19 vaccine. Both conserved end residues are trimmed from each CDR3.

V	J	CDR3
TRBV2	TRBJ2-6	ASDSGGRGSGANVLT
TRBV19	TRBJ1-2	ASSLGDLELNYGYT
TRBV10-3	TRBJ1-4	AIIPGRPGANEKLF
TRBV7-2	TRBJ2-7	ASSSRTGHYEQY
TRBV10-3	TRBJ2-6	AISEEPGLAGSGANVLT
TRBV2	TRBJ1-4	ASSEEGAPNEKLF
TRBV20-1	TRBJ1-2	SASTRGSYGYT
TRBV28	TRBJ2-1	ASSFPGTSYNEQF
TRBV28	TRBJ2-7	ASSLRGAVGLEEQY
TRBV6-5	TRBJ1-5	ASSLTADQPQH
TRBV28	TRBJ2-3	ASDGIGLSTDTQY
TRBV10-1	TRBJ2-3	ASSASRRTDTQY
TRBV3-1/TRBV3-2	TRBJ1-2	ASSQEGYGYT
TRBV11-2	TRBJ2-7	ASRPFGRGGEQY
TRBV5-1	TRBJ1-4	ASSYQGLISNEKLF
TRBV6-5	TRBJ2-5	ASRRSFAETQY
TRBV5-4	TRBJ2-1	ASSHGQGGHNEQF
TRBV3-1/TRBV3-2	TRBJ2-7	ASSPQGASGYEQY
TRBV5-5	TRBJ2-5	ASSLRRETQY
TRBV12-3/TRBV12-4	TRBJ1-5	ATSTGGFESQH
TRBV7-2	TRBJ2-1	ASSLVPSHGTRSPEQF
TRBV11-3	TRBJ1-6	ASSLEPRSPLH
TRBV6-2/TRBV6-3	TRBJ1-4	ASSYSGGQDNEKLF
TRBV27	TRBJ1-5	ASSLSQAFSNQPQH
TRBV28	TRBJ1-2	ASSLVQGGYT